Following are 10 T cell receptor beta chains from one sample sequenced in a study of T cells in Graves' hyperthyroidism and ophthalmopathy. The CDR3 regions of TCR beta were amplified from RNA transcripts. An initial round of RT-PCR targeting the TCR CDR3 relied on the HTBI primer set. TCRdb recomputed calls from the multiplex PCR reads with MiXCR, one row per CDR3 protein. The sample has approximately 520,000 distinct CDR3 sequences, around a quarter seen once. The sample comprised blood. The receptor source for this set is a woman aged 30 to 39 with Graves' ophthalmopathy.

This CDR3 reads CASRTVAREAAFF. Written as DNA, the CDR3 is TGTGCCAGCCGAACGGTCGCCAGGGAGGCAGCTTTCTTT. V gene TRBV28 combines with J gene TRBJ1-1; TRBD1 is a possible D gene (5 bases). The germline V gene encodes CDR1 MDHEN and CDR2 SYDVKM. The CDR3 is 13 amino acids. Trimming removed 8 bases from V and 10 bases from J, with 20 bases in between.

This clonotype was detected many times. In DNA, the CDR3 is TGTGCCAGTAGTATCAGCGGACGGGGGATGAACACTGAAGCTTTCTTT. Translation: CASSISGRGMNTEAFF. The V gene is TRBV19, the J gene TRBJ1-1, with D possibly being TRBD1 (5 bases). CDR1 and CDR2 (germline): LNHDA, SQIVND (reference sequence). Trimming took off 3 bases at V and 0 bases at J, with 14 bases between the two ends. The CDR3 spans 16 residues.

This clonotype appeared many times. The J gene is TRBJ2-5, the V gene TRBV7-8; D unresolved. From germline, CDR1 is SGHVS and CDR2 FQNEAQ. With 5 bases removed from V and 0 bases from J, the gap between germline ends came to 19 bases. CDR3 length: 17 residues. This CDR3 reads CASSIGRLPVNQETQYF. The CDR3, as DNA: TGTGCCAGCAGCATCGGACGGCTCCCCGTTAACCAAGAGACCCAGTACTTC.

CDR3 sequence (DNA): TGCGCCAGCAGCCAAGGGCCCGTAGGTACGAACTACGAGCAGTACTTC. Encoded protein: CASSQGPVGTNYEQYF. The rearrangement joins TRBV4-1 to TRBJ2-7; D remains unclear. V lost 1 base to trimming and J lost 3 bases, with 16 bases between them. Germline loops: CDR1 MGHRA, CDR2 YSYEKL. The CDR3 has 16 amino acids.

This clonotype was recorded a few times. An end of the junction does not agree with germline; a read error may underlie this. The chain uses TRBV7-2 and TRBJ2-2, with D perhaps matching TRBD2 (5 bases). The germline CDR1 and CDR2 sequences are SGHTA and FQGNSA. CDR3 length: 11 amino acids. The CDR3 region has the DNA TGTGCCAGCAGCTTAACCGGGGAGCTGTGTTTT. This codes for CASSLTGELCF.

This clonotype was found many times. The gene calls are TRBV4-1 and TRBJ1-2; D remains ambiguous. Germline loops: CDR1 MGHRA, CDR2 YSYEKL. This CDR3 comprises 15 residues. V lost 0 bases and J lost 2, with 10 bases in between. The chain's CDR3 is CASSQEAELNYGYTF. As DNA, the CDR3 is TGCGCCAGCAGCCAAGAAGCAGAACTAAACTATGGCTACACCTTC.

There are many counts of this clonotype. The J gene is TRBJ2-5, the V gene TRBV13, with TRBD2 as a possible D gene (7 bases). Trimming cost V 5 bases and J 1 base, with 17 bases left between them. The CDR3 is 16 amino acids. Germline V gene lookup returns CDR1 PRHDT and CDR2 FYEKMQ (reference sequence). The CDR3 DNA follows: TGTGCCAGCAGCGCAGGGGCGGGGGTGTTCCAAGAGACCCAGTACTTC. Amino acids: CASSAGAGVFQETQYF.

This clonotype was seen a single time. Because the CDR3 is missing its conserved closing phenylalanine or tryptophan, this is likely a read error. This chain connects TRBV19 to TRBJ1-1; D remains unclear. With 1 base removed from V and 3 bases from J, the gap between germline ends came to 6 bases. Per germline, CDR1 LNHDA and CDR2 SQIVND (reference sequence). The CDR3 loop spans 13 amino acids. The CDR3 protein is CASSIGVDTEAFV. The CDR3 DNA reads as TGTGCCAGTAGTATAGGGGTGGACACTGAAGCTTTCGTT.

This clonotype was recorded at least ten times. The rearrangement joins TRBV7-2 to TRBJ1-5; D may be TRBD1 (5 bases). This CDR3 is built from 15 residues. Germline V gene lookup returns CDR1 SGHTA and CDR2 FQGNSA. V lost 5 bases and J lost 1, with 12 bases in between. The CDR3: CASSLVSGSNQPQHF. The CDR3 DNA reads TGTGCCAGCAGCCTAGTGTCAGGGAGCAATCAGCCCCAGCATTTT.

At least ten counts were recorded for this clonotype. The chain has TRBV5-1 and TRBJ1-5; TRBD1 agrees at 9 bases. The junction had 7 bases not matched to a gene; V was cut back by 0 bases and J by 6 bases. Germline V gene lookup returns CDR1 SGHRS and CDR2 YFSETQ. The CDR3 runs 16 residues. The CDR3 bases are TGCGCCAGCAGCTTGGACGTGACAGGGGGAGGTCAGCCCCAGCATTTT. Protein: CASSLDVTGGGQPQHF.